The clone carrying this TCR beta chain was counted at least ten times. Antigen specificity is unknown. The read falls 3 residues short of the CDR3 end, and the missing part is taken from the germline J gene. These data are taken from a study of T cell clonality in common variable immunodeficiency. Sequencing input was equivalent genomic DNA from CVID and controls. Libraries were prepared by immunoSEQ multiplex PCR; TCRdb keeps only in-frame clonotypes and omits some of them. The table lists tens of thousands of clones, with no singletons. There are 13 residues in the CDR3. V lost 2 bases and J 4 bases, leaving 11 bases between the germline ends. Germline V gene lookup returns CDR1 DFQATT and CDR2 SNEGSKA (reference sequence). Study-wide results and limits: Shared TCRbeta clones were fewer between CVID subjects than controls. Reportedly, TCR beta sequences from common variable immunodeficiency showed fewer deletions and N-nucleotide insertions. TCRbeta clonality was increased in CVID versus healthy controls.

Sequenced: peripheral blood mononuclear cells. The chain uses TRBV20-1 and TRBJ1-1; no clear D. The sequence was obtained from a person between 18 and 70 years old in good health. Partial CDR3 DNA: TGCAGTGCTAGATGGTTAGGGTCCACTGAA. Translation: CSARWLGSTE. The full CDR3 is CSARWLGSTEAFF.